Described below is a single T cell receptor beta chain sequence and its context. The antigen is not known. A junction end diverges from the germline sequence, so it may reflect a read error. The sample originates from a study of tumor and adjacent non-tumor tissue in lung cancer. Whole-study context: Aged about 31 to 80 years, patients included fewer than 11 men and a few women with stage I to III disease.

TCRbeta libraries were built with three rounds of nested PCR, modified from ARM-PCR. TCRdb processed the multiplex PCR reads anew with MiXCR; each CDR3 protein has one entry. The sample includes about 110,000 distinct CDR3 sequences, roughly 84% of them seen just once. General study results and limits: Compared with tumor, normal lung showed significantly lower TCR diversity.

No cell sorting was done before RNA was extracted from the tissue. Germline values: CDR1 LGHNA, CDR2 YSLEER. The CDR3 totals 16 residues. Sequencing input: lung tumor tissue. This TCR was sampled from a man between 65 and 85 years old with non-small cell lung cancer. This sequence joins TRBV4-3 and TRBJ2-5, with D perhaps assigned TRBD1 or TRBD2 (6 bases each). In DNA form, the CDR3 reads TGTGCCAGCAGCCAAGCTGGAGGGGTGGGACATGAGACCCAGTACTTC. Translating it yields CASSQAGGVGHETQYF.